The present T cell receptor (beta chain) was sequenced within a study of blood T cell repertoires in COVID-19 (dated by TCRdb to the early 2020s). General notes on the study: Samples from collaborators originated in the United States, Italy and Spain and spanned both the acute and convalescent phases of COVID-19. The prospective study material was composed of cDNA or gDNA derived from T cells, B-cell-depleted T cells, or PBMCs. The dataset comprised deeply sampled blood TCRbeta repertoires from subjects exposed to, actively infected with, or recovered from COVID-19. A freely available public database, intended as a resource for researchers studying the immune response to SARS-CoV-2, is where the repertoires were released. The samples were drawn from the first 160 participants of the ongoing ImmuneRACE study and from under 1,500 subjects provided by 6 global collaborators. Sample metadata almost always included a de-identified subject ID, COVID-19 status, age in years and sex. Where available, HLA class I and class II types were taken from metadata supplied by the sample provider and were not determined by assay-based typing.

On this clone itself: The specificity of this receptor is unknown. There are no base qualities to consult, and no much larger clone falls within one base.

V and J are trimmed by 3 bases and 7 bases, and the gene matches miss 7 bases of the junction. The CDR3 has 15 amino acids, counting the end cysteine and phenylalanine. The entry retains the CDR3 DNA only, 45 bases that are in frame from base 1. CDR1 and CDR2, per the germline V gene, are MGHRA and YSYEKL. Paper-wide results and their limitations: The quantity of clinical and demographic metadata differed by source and by participant and was supplied without curation.

Participants in the prospective study were enrolled through a virtual design, were aged roughly 18 to 95 years, and lived in roughly 26 United States geographic areas. Cohort assignment in the prospective study relied on participant-reported clinical history from a screening survey and a study questionnaire. Exposed participants had been in contact with someone with a PCR-confirmed or clinician-diagnosed COVID-19 case within 2 weeks of study entry. In the prospective study, mobile phlebotomists collected whole blood, serum and a nasopharyngeal or oropharyngeal swab from each participant. Additional blood draws and questionnaires over a roughly two-month period could optionally be provided by prospective study participants. Blood samples from the prospective study were shipped frozen or at room temperature prior to DNA extraction. The immunoSEQ Assay, a bias-controlled multiplex PCR, was used to amplify TCRbeta CDR3 regions from genomic DNA. Per the source publication's procedure: Within the assay, amplification of reference gene primers was used to estimate how many nucleated cells each sample contained. To quantify the absolute abundance of each unique TCRbeta CDR3 rearrangement, sequence reads were collapsed and filtered. For each sample, productive Simpson clonality was calculated as the square root of Simpson's diversity index over productive rearrangements. The clones in this table, taken by TCRdb from immuneACCESS, are in-frame only. Not every clone is retained; where verified, under half of the shortfall comes from an unresolved V gene, and the cause of the rest is unknown. For V, J and clone size, that table is used; D and trimming come from the DNA. The sample has about 270,000 clones on record, approximately 90% of them singletons. The ten largest make up around 2.8% of the sample.

The rearrangement combines TRBV4-1 with TRBJ2-7, and 12 junction bases match TRBD2. Sequencing was done on a sample of PBMCs or T cells enriched from blood (not recorded which). The origin of this receptor is a man aged 40-50 years who had been exposed to COVID-19. For the CDR3, the sequence is CASSQKTSGRPEQYF. The DNA sequence reads TGCGCCAGCAGCCAGAAGACTAGCGGGAGACCTGAGCAGTACTTC.